This entry features one T cell receptor (beta chain) sequence. The target antigen is unknown. This entry comes from a study of T cell responses to AZD1222 COVID-19 vaccine. The study's findings and limits: Distributed over spike, vaccine-associated CD4 TCRs predominated at 160-218 and 743-854.

Assay: immunoSEQ multiplex PCR; the TCRdb copy retains only in-frame clones and omits some. In the table there are around 150,000 clones, about nine tenths of which are singletons. The CDR3 consists of 14 residues. Germline V gene data show CDR1 as MNHEY and CDR2 as SVGAGI. J was trimmed by 4 bases and V by 4 bases; bases with no gene match: 4. This sample comprised peripheral blood, obtained 28 days after the second AZD1222 dose. The V call is TRBV6-5, the J call TRBJ1-5; 7 bases align to TRBD1. The receptor comes from an adult who received the AZD1222 COVID-19 vaccine. Written as DNA, the CDR3 is TGTGCCAGCAGTTCAGGGGGTATAAATCAGCCCCAGCATTTT. This encodes CASSSGGINQPQHF.